One sample yielded the 21 T cell receptor beta chains listed below, sequenced in a study of shared clonotypes between healthy human individuals. Data came from immunoSEQ multiplex PCR; TCRdb stores just in-frame clones and leaves some out. The sample carries millions of clones, 85% to 95% recorded once. The sample consisted of naive CD4+ T cells from PBMCs. Subset given: CD45RA+ positively selected. Receptors were obtained from a man between 18 and 29 years old in good health. Some clones in this sample may be carry-over from other donors' samples.

This clone came up once. This chain links TRBV11-2 with TRBJ2-7; tentatively, D is TRBD2 (7 bases). V gave up 5 bases and J gave up 3 bases, with 20 bases separating them. The CDR3 has 16 amino acids. Germline lookup yields CDR1 SGHAT and CDR2 FQNNGV. The CDR3 nucleotides read TGTGCCAGCAGCCCTAATACAGGGAGGGCGTTCTACGAGCAGTACTTC. This codes for CASSPNTGRAFYEQYF.

The CDR3 coding sequence is TGTGCCAGCAGCTACAGGGGCCTCTTTACCCCCAGCACAGATACGCAGTATTTT. Its protein is CASSYRGLFTPSTDTQYF. This chain links TRBV7-9 with TRBJ2-3; 7 bases align to TRBD1. Looked up from germline, CDR1 is SEHNR and CDR2 is FQNEAQ (reference sequence). The V gene end was trimmed by 4 bases and the J gene end by 0 bases; junction bases not matched to a gene: 13. This CDR3 has 18 amino acids.

The chain links TRBV25-1 to TRBJ1-6, with D maybe TRBD1 (5 bases). Germline V gene lookup returns CDR1 MGHDK and CDR2 SYGVNS. V was trimmed by 7 bases and J by 5 bases, leaving 12 bases between them. The CDR3 is 14 residues long. CDR3 DNA sequence: TGTGCCAGCATGTGGGGGGGGGATAATTCACCCCTCCACTTT. Translation: CASMWGGDNSPLHF.

The V and J genes are TRBV4-3 and TRBJ1-3; D gene unclear. The V gene lost 0 bases and the J gene lost 4 bases, with 10 bases spanning the gap. CDR1 is LGHNA and CDR2 is YSLEER in the germline V gene. This CDR3 has 15 residues. CDR3 DNA: TGCGCCAGCAGCCAAGAAGCCTACACGGGAAACACCATATATTTT. It yields the protein CASSQEAYTGNTIYF.

The chain couples TRBV7-6 to TRBJ2-2, with 10 bases identical to TRBD1. CDR3 length: 17 residues. Germline V gene lookup returns CDR1 SGHVS and CDR2 FNYEAQ. Trimming took 3 bases from V and 8 from J; bases not matched to a gene: 12. The DNA of the CDR3 is TGTGCCAGCAGCTTCGGGACCGGGACAGGGGTGACAGGGGAGCTGTTTTTT. Its translation: CASSFGTGTGVTGELFF.

The rearrangement joins TRBV29-1 to TRBJ2-3; a possible D gene is TRBD2 (5 bases). Deletions cut 6 bases from V and 2 bases from J, with 12 bases between. The CDR3 extends over 13 amino acids. From germline, CDR1 is SQVTM and CDR2 ANQGSEA. The CDR3 loop is CSVRGQYTDTQYF. DNA for the CDR3: TGCAGCGTGCGCGGGCAGTACACAGATACGCAGTATTTT.

The chain combines TRBV4-2 with TRBJ1-2; TRBD1 aligns across 7 bases. The CDR3 length is 16 residues. Germline V lookup: CDR1 LGHNA, CDR2 YNFKEQ. Trimming at V came to 0 bases and at J to 0 bases, leaving 4 bases not matched to a gene. The CDR3 region is CASSQEERGPNYGYTF. For the CDR3, the DNA is TGTGCCAGCAGCCAAGAGGAAAGGGGGCCTAACTATGGCTACACCTTC.

V usage is TRBV19 and J usage is TRBJ1-4; D gene ambiguous. Germline CDR1 reads LNHDA; CDR2 reads SQIVND (reference sequence). V shed 4 bases and J shed 0 bases, with 6 bases lying between them. The CDR3 is made up of 14 amino acids. CDR3 nucleotides: TGTGCCAGTAGTAGCGCTGCAACTAATGAAAAACTGTTTTTT. Translation: CASSSAATNEKLFF.

The V call is TRBV11-2, the J call TRBJ2-5, with a possible D match to TRBD2 (5 bases). V lost 5 bases to trimming and J lost 5 bases, with 15 bases between them. There are 14 residues in the CDR3. The germline V gene encodes CDR1 SGHAT and CDR2 FQNNGV. The CDR3 is CASSKSGRGETQYF. As DNA, the CDR3 is TGTGCCAGCAGCAAGAGCGGACGAGGCGAGACCCAGTACTTC.

The V and J genes are TRBV4-1 and TRBJ2-3, with 12 bases lining up with TRBD2. The CDR3 runs 16 residues. Germline V CDR1 and CDR2: MGHRA, YSYEKL. The V segment lost 0 bases and the J segment 6 bases; nucleotides outside the gene matches: 4. The CDR3 nucleotides read TGCGCCAGCAGCCAAGAAGCCCTAGCGGGAGGGGATACGCAGTATTTT. The encoded protein is CASSQEALAGGDTQYF.

This clone was seen just once. The chain is built from TRBV13 and TRBJ2-7; 7 positions agree with TRBD1. The V segment lost 4 bases and the J segment 6 bases; nucleotides outside the gene matches: 3. Germline CDR1 is PRHDT and CDR2 is FYEKMQ (reference sequence). This CDR3 comprises 12 residues. In DNA, the CDR3 is TGTGCCAGCAGCTCCCACAGGGGCGAGCAGTACTTC. Translating gives CASSSHRGEQYF.

V gene TRBV28 combines with J gene TRBJ1-2; D unresolved. In germline, CDR1 is MDHEN, CDR2 SYDVKM. This CDR3 contains 12 residues. V lost 3 bases to trimming and J lost 8 bases, with 10 bases between them. DNA for the CDR3: TGTGCCAGCAGTTTCGGCGGGGAAGGCTACACCTTC. Its protein is CASSFGGEGYTF.

This chain uses TRBV9 with TRBJ2-1; the match to TRBD2 covers 11 bases. Germline-derived CDR1 and CDR2 are SGDLS and YYNGEE. This CDR3 is 16 amino acids long. The V segment lost 4 bases and the J segment 2 bases; nucleotides outside the gene matches: 5. Written as DNA, the CDR3 is TGTGCCAGCAGCACAATGGGACTAGCGGCCTACAATGAGCAGTTCTTC. This sequence encodes CASSTMGLAAYNEQFF.

The chain uses TRBV29-1 and TRBJ1-2, with D possibly TRBD1 on 5 matching bases. In germline, CDR1 is SQVTM, CDR2 ANQGSEA. V lost 3 bases, J lost 0 bases, and 26 bases lay in between. The CDR3 sequence is 19 residues long. The chain's CDR3 is CSVDLLSGTAKTSNYGYTF. The CDR3 bases are TGCAGCGTTGACCTCCTGTCCGGGACGGCAAAAACCTCTAACTATGGCTACACCTTC.

The rearrangement uses TRBV6-5 and TRBJ2-4; TRBD1 aligns across 7 bases. J was trimmed by 5 bases and V by 5 bases; bases with no gene match: 6. The CDR3 covers 14 residues. Germline V gene lookup returns CDR1 MNHEY and CDR2 SVGAGI. This CDR3 reads CASSQSGTENIQYF. CDR3 sequence (DNA): TGTGCCAGCAGTCAATCCGGGACAGAAAACATTCAGTACTTC.

V is TRBV5-1 and J is TRBJ2-7; TRBD1 might be the D (5 bases). The CDR3 is 16 residues long. Germline V gene sequence: CDR1 SGHRS, CDR2 YFSETQ. Deletions cut 3 bases from V and 7 bases from J, with 23 bases between. The CDR3 is CASSSSPGQGLWEQYF. The CDR3 nucleotides are TGCGCCAGCAGCTCCAGCCCCGGACAAGGGCTTTGGGAGCAGTACTTC.

On this clone: The sample contains more than one DNA sequence encoding this CDR3. This sequence joins TRBV7-2 and TRBJ2-7; 13 bases are shared with TRBD2. V lost 3 bases, J lost 3 bases, and 5 bases stayed unmatched. The CDR3 is made up of 16 amino acids. Germline CDR1 reads SGHTA; CDR2 reads FQGNSA. CDR3: CASSLKRTSGSYEQYF. The CDR3 coding sequence is TGTGCCAGCAGCTTGAAGCGGACTAGCGGGAGCTACGAGCAGTACTTC.

The table lists this clone with a few counts. V is TRBV29-1 and J is TRBJ1-5, with D hard to call. V lost 1 base and J lost 4, with 8 bases in between. Germline V gene data show CDR1 as SQVTM and CDR2 as ANQGSEA. This CDR3 is 13 amino acids long. CDR3 in DNA: TGCAGCGTTGAAGTAGGGCAGAATCAGCCCCAGCATTTT. Its protein is CSVEVGQNQPQHF.

On this clone itself: The same CDR3 arises from other DNA sequences in this sample as well. This chain links TRBV5-1 with TRBJ2-7, with TRBD2 matching 8 bases. The length of the CDR3 is 15 residues. With 4 bases clipped from V and 0 bases from J, the junction kept 6 bases outside the gene matches. CDR1 and CDR2 (germline): SGHRS, YFSETQ. For the CDR3, the DNA is TGCGCCAGCAGCCCGGGAGGGTCCAGCTCCTACGAGCAGTACTTC. Amino acid sequence: CASSPGGSSSYEQYF.

This chain uses TRBV6-1 with TRBJ2-3; TRBD2 matches at 9 bases. CDR1 is MNHNS and CDR2 is SASEGT in the germline V gene. This CDR3 region has 13 residues. The V segment lost 6 bases and the J segment 5 bases; nucleotides outside the gene matches: 3. The chain's CDR3 is CASRDSGGDTQYF. CDR3 nucleotide sequence: TGTGCCAGCAGGGATAGCGGGGGAGATACGCAGTATTTT.

V and J are TRBV27 and TRBJ2-7; 7 bases are shared with TRBD2. Germline-derived CDR1 and CDR2 are MNHEY and SMNVEV (reference sequence). J lost 7 bases, V lost 3 bases, and 15 bases had no gene match. CDR3 length: 16 amino acids. CDR3: CASSFRRLAEVGEQYF. DNA for the CDR3: TGTGCCAGCAGTTTCCGACGACTAGCTGAGGTGGGAGAGCAGTACTTC.